This TCR beta chain emerged from a study of T cell clones after liver transplantation. Overall study context: In this trial, immunosuppression withdrawal was attempted within 2 years of liver transplant. Whole-study results and caveats: These preliminary findings come from unstandardized post-transplant sampling times. Migration into the graft, not deletion, may explain lost graft donor-reactive T cells.

Sorting of unstimulated PBMCs yielded separate CD3+CD4+ and CD3+CD8+ fractions. Method: immunoSEQ multiplex PCR; TCRdb's copy keeps in-frame clones and lacks some. The table has nearly 45,000 clones, about 86% seen once. Germline CDR1 SGDLS, CDR2 YYNGEE. V gave up 4 bases and J gave up 8 bases, with 15 bases separating them. CDR3 length: 13 residues. On this clone itself: Its cognate antigen is unknown.

The receptor was derived from a human patient who received a liver transplant. Some T cells may arise from the graft donor. The sample here was CD4+ T cells from blood, taken 24 months after liver transplant. This sequence joins TRBV9 and TRBJ1-2; TRBD1 is a possible D gene (5 bases). In DNA, the CDR3 is TGTGCCAGCAGCCAAAGCCGGGGGGTCGGCTACACCTTC. Translating it yields CASSQSRGVGYTF.